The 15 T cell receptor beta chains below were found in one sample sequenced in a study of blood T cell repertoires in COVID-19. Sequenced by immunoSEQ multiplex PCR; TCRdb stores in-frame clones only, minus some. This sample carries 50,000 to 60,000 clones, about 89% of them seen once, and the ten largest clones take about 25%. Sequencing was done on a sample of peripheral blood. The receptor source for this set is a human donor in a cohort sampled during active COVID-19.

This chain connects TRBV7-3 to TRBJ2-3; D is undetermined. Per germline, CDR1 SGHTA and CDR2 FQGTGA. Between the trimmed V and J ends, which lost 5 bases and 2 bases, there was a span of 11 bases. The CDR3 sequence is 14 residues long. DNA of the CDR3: TGTGCCAGCAGCCTTACGGGTCCCACAGATACGCAGTATTTT. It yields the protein CASSLTGPTDTQYF.

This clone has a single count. The CDR3: CASSLATAEGYTF. CDR3 sequence (DNA): TGTGCCAGCAGCTTAGCCACAGCAGAAGGCTACACCTTC. V usage is TRBV7-2 and J usage is TRBJ1-2; D uncertain. The germline V gene has CDR1 SGHTA and CDR2 FQGNSA. The ends were cut back, 0 bases at V and 8 bases at J, with 10 bases in the middle. The CDR3 length is 13 residues.

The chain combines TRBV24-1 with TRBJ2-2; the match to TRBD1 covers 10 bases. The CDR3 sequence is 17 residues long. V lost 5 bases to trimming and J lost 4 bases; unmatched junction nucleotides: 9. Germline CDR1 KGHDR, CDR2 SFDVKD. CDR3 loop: CATSGPGTGATTGELFF. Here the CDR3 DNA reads TGTGCCACCAGTGGTCCCGGGACAGGGGCCACCACCGGGGAGCTGTTTTTT.

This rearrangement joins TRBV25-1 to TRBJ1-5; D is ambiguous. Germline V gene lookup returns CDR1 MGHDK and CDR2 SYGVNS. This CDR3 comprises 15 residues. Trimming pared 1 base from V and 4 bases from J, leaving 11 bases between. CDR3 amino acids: CASSELGGNNQPQHF. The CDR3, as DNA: TGTGCCAGCAGTGAATTGGGAGGGAATAATCAGCCCCAGCATTTT.

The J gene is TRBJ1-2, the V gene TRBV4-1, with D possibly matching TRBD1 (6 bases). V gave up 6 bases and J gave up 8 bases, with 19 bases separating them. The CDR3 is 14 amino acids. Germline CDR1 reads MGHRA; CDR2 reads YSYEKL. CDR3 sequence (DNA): TGCGCCAGCAGACCCGGGGAGGGGGTGTTCGGCTACACCTTC. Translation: CASRPGEGVFGYTF.

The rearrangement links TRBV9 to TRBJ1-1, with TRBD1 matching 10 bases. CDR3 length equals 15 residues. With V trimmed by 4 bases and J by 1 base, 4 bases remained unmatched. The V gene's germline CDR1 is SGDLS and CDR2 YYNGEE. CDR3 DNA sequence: TGTGCCAGCAGCCTAGGGACAGGGGCGAACACTGAAGCTTTCTTT. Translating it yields CASSLGTGANTEAFF.

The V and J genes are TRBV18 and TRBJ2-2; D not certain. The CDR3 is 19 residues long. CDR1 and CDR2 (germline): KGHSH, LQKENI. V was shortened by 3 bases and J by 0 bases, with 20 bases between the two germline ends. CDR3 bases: TGTGCCAGCTCACCCCAGGCGATAGTTGGGCCCGCGAACACCGGGGAGCTGTTTTTT. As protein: CASSPQAIVGPANTGELFF. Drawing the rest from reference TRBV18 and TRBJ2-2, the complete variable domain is NAGVMQNPRHLVRRRGQEARLRCSPMKGHSHVYWYRQLPEEGLKFMVYLQKENIIDESGMPKERFSAEFPKEGPSILRIQQVVRGDSAAYFCASSPQAIVGPANTGELFFGEGSRLTVL.

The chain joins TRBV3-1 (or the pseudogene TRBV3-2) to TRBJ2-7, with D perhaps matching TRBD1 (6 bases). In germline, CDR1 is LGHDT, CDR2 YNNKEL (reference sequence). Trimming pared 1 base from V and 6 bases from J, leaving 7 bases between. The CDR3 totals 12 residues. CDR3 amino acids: CASSQGTAEQYV. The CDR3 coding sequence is TGTGCCAGCAGCCAAGGGACAGCCGAGCAGTACGTC.

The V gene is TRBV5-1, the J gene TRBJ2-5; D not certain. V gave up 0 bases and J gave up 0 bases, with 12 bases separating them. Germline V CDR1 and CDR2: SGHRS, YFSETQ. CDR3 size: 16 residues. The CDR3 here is CASSLDVGSDQETQYF. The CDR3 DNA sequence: TGCGCCAGCAGCTTGGACGTCGGGTCAGACCAAGAGACCCAGTACTTC.

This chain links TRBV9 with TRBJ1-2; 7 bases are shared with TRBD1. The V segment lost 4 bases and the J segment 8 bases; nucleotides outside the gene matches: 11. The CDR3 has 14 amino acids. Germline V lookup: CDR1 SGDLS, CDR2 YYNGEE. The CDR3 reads CASSPRQGREGYTF. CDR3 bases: TGTGCCAGCAGCCCCCGACAGGGAAGGGAGGGCTACACCTTC.

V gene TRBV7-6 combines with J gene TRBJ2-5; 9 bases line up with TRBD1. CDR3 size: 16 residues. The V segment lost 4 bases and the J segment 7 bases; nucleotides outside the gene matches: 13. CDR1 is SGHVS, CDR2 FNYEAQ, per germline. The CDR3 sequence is CASSSGQGINLATQYF. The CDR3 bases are TGTGCCAGCAGCTCTGGACAGGGGATTAATCTTGCGACCCAGTACTTC.

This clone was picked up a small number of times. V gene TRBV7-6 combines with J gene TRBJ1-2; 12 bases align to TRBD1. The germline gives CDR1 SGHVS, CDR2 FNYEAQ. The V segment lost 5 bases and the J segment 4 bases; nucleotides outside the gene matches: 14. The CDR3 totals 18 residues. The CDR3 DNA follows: TGTGCCAGCAGCCAGATAGCGGGGGGACAGGGGGCAACCTATGGCTACACCTTC. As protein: CASSQIAGGQGATYGYTF.

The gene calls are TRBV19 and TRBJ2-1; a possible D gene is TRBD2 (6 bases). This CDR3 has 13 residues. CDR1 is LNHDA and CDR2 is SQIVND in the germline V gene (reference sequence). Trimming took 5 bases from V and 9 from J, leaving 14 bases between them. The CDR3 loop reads CASSGDLRGEQFF. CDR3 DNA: TGTGCCAGTAGTGGGGACTTGCGGGGTGAGCAGTTCTTC.

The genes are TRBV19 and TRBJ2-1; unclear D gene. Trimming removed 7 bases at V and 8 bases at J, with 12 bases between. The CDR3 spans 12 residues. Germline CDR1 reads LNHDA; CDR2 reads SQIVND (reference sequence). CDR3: CASTSLGYEQFF. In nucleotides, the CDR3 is TGTGCCAGTACCTCTCTCGGGTATGAGCAGTTCTTC.

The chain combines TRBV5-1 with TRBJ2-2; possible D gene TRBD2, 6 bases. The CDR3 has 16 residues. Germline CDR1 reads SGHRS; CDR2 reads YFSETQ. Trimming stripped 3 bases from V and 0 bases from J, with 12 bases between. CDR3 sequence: CASSSLGSSNTGELFF. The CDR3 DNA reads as TGCGCCAGCAGCTCCCTCGGGAGCTCGAACACCGGGGAGCTGTTTTTT.